Each of the 5 T cell receptor beta chains below was sequenced from the same sample in a study of T cell responses to AZD1222 COVID-19 vaccine. Data came from immunoSEQ multiplex PCR; TCRdb stores just in-frame clones and leaves some out. The sample gives 150,000 to 200,000 clones, 70% to 90% of which show up once; under 8% is in the top ten. Sequenced material: peripheral blood, taken on day 0 of AZD1222 vaccination. The receptors were sampled from an adult in good health.

The chain combines TRBV7-8 with TRBJ1-2, with D possibly being TRBD1 (6 bases). The CDR3 has 15 residues. CDR1 is SGHVS and CDR2 is FQNEAQ in the germline V gene. V lost 0 bases and J 0 bases, leaving 8 bases between the germline ends. The CDR3 DNA reads as TGTGCCAGCAGCTTAGCGTCAGGGGCTAACTATGGCTACACCTTC. It yields the protein CASSLASGANYGYTF.

J is TRBJ1-3 and V is TRBV5-5; 7 nucleotides match TRBD1. Germline-derived CDR1 and CDR2 are SGHKS and YYEKEE (reference sequence). The CDR3 has 19 residues. The ends lost 0 bases at V and 0 bases at J; junction bases unmatched: 12. The CDR3 DNA sequence: TGTGCCAGCAGCTTGGTCCCGGACAGGTCGGGGGCCTCTGGAAACACCATATATTTT. Protein: CASSLVPDRSGASGNTIYF.

V usage is TRBV9 and J usage is TRBJ2-1; TRBD2 might be the D (6 bases). Trimming pared 5 bases from V and 0 bases from J, leaving 12 bases between. Germline V gene sequence: CDR1 SGDLS, CDR2 YYNGEE. There are 15 residues in the CDR3. The CDR3 region is CASSEEGGSYNEQFF. DNA of the CDR3: TGTGCCAGCAGTGAGGAGGGCGGCTCCTACAATGAGCAGTTCTTC.

The chain recombines TRBV19 with TRBJ2-1, with TRBD2 matching over 7 bases. V was pared by 4 bases and J by 1 base, with 13 bases of the junction left unmatched. This CDR3 spans 18 amino acids. The germline gives CDR1 LNHDA, CDR2 SQIVND (reference sequence). The CDR3 loop is CASSTPLKAGRSYNEQFF. CDR3 nucleotide sequence: TGTGCCAGTAGTACACCCCTTAAAGCGGGACGGTCCTACAATGAGCAGTTCTTC.

In this sample, this clone turned up once. The chain uses TRBV3-1 (or the pseudogene TRBV3-2) and TRBJ1-5, with 7 bases fitting TRBD1. CDR3 length: 14 residues. Looked up from germline, CDR1 is LGHDT and CDR2 is YNNKEL (reference sequence). With V trimmed by 8 bases and J by 4 bases, 8 bases remained unmatched. As DNA, the CDR3 is TGTGCCAGCTCAGCGGGGGACAGAAATCAGCCCCAGCATTTT. This translates into CASSAGDRNQPQHF.